The present entry profiles one TCR beta chain with its context. Its antigen remains unidentified. Assay: immunoSEQ multiplex PCR; the TCRdb copy retains only in-frame clones and omits some. This table has tens of thousands of clones, more than 70% appearing once. This CDR3 is built from 13 residues. The V gene lost 6 bases and the J gene lost 6 bases, with 14 bases spanning the gap. This entry belongs to a study of T cell responses to AZD1222 COVID-19 vaccine. In the study overall: Whether given at about 4 or about 12 weeks, second doses were pooled. Study-level results: Researchers took repertoire samples only after the peak T cell response had come. Only 5 or 6 AZD1222 recipients tested seropositive at baseline.

The material sequenced was peripheral blood, taken on day 0 of AZD1222 vaccination. The chain combines TRBV12-3 or TRBV12-4 with TRBJ1-2; weak D call: TRBD1 (5 bases). The clonotype comes from an adult in good health. DNA of the CDR3: TGTGCCAGCAGCCCATCGGGGGTTAATGGCTACACCTTC. It yields the protein CASSPSGVNGYTF.